A selection of T cell receptor beta chains follows, all from one sample in a study of regulatory T cells in long-lasting Graves disease. TCRdb processed the multiplex PCR reads anew with MiXCR; each CDR3 protein has one entry. The sample contains about 210,000 distinct CDR3 sequences, 15% to 20% of which appear only once. The sample was also reused in another study, on T cells in Graves' hyperthyroidism and ophthalmopathy.

This material consisted of peripheral blood mononuclear cells (PBMCs), taken at new diagnosis, from a patient treated with antithyroid drugs. All receptors derive from a woman aged 25 to 45 with Graves disease. CDR3s include the opening cysteine and the closing phenylalanine or tryptophan. The order of the fields is V gene, D gene, J gene, clone size, CDR3 protein, CDR3 DNA. D genes are given only for firm matches. Only part of the rows carry a size: once, few, many, or a class if the clone is expanded.

V gene: TRBV19; D gene: -; J gene: TRBJ2-7; clone size: few; CDR3 protein: CASSWGRSYEQYF; CDR3 DNA: TGTGCCAGTAGTTGGGGCCGGTCCTACGAGCAGTACTTC
V gene: TRBV6-2/TRBV6-3; D gene: -; J gene: TRBJ1-1; clone size: many; CDR3 protein: CASSYSWDTEAFF; CDR3 DNA: TGTGCCAGCAGTTACTCGTGGGACACTGAAGCTTTCTTT
V gene: TRBV6-1; D gene: -; J gene: TRBJ2-1; clone size: many; CDR3 protein: CASRKGGGDEQFF; CDR3 DNA: TGTGCCAGCAGGAAGGGTGGGGGTGATGAGCAGTTCTTC
V gene: TRBV11-2; D gene: -; J gene: TRBJ2-7; clone size: medium-sized; CDR3 protein: CASSLGRNEQYF; CDR3 DNA: TGTGCCAGCAGCTTAGGTCGGAACGAGCAGTACTTC
V gene: TRBV18; D gene: -; J gene: TRBJ1-1; clone size: -; CDR3 protein: CASSPRGAGTEAFF; CDR3 DNA: TGTGCCAGCTCACCACGGGGGGCGGGGACTGAAGCTTTCTTT
V gene: TRBV5-1; D gene: -; J gene: TRBJ1-4; clone size: many; CDR3 protein: CASSLEGQRNEKLFF; CDR3 DNA: TGCGCCAGCAGCTTGGAGGGACAAAGGAATGAAAAACTGTTTTTT
V gene: TRBV28; D gene: -; J gene: TRBJ2-7; clone size: few; CDR3 protein: CASKEVISYEQYF; CDR3 DNA: TGTGCCAGCAAGGAGGTCATCTCCTACGAGCAGTACTTC
V gene: TRBV4-1; D gene: TRBD1; J gene: TRBJ1-5; clone size: -; CDR3 protein: CASSHSDRLNQPQHF; CDR3 DNA: TGCGCCAGCAGCCATTCGGACAGGCTCAATCAGCCCCAGCATTTT
V gene: TRBV11-2; D gene: -; J gene: TRBJ1-2; clone size: many; CDR3 protein: CASSVLAGAGTYGYTF; CDR3 DNA: TGTGCCAGCAGCGTTCTCGCCGGGGCAGGCACCTATGGCTACACCTTC
V gene: TRBV20-1; D gene: TRBD2; J gene: TRBJ2-7; clone size: many; CDR3 protein: CSASPGGRSYEQYF; CDR3 DNA: TGCAGTGCTAGCCCGGGAGGGAGGTCCTACGAGCAGTACTTC
V gene: TRBV20-1; D gene: TRBD2; J gene: TRBJ2-5; clone size: many; CDR3 protein: CSAALAGLPTETQYF; CDR3 DNA: TGCAGTGCAGCCTTAGCGGGACTACCCACGGAGACCCAGTACTTC
V gene: TRBV6-1; D gene: TRBD1; J gene: TRBJ2-5; clone size: many; CDR3 protein: CASYVSHGQGKEETQYF; CDR3 DNA: TGTGCCAGCTATGTATCTCACGGACAGGGCAAGGAAGAGACCCAGTACTTC
V gene: TRBV28; D gene: -; J gene: TRBJ1-5; clone size: -; CDR3 protein: CASTTWASNQPQHF; CDR3 DNA: TGTGCCAGCACCACCTGGGCCAGCAATCAGCCCCAGCATTTT
V gene: TRBV28; D gene: -; J gene: TRBJ1-2; clone size: many; CDR3 protein: CASSLPQGLEGYTF; CDR3 DNA: TGTGCCAGCAGTTTGCCTCAGGGGCTGGAGGGCTACACCTTC
V gene: TRBV7-9; D gene: -; J gene: TRBJ2-7; clone size: many; CDR3 protein: CASSSRITYEQYF; CDR3 DNA: TGTGCCAGCAGCTCCCGAATCACCTACGAGCAGTACTTC
V gene: TRBV2; D gene: TRBD1; J gene: TRBJ1-4; clone size: -; CDR3 protein: CASSEEAGGLEKLFF; CDR3 DNA: TGTGCCAGCAGTGAAGAAGCAGGGGGTTTGGAAAAACTGTTTTTT
V gene: TRBV12-3/TRBV12-4; D gene: -; J gene: TRBJ1-1; clone size: many; CDR3 protein: CASSDRRTEAFF; CDR3 DNA: TGTGCCAGCAGTGATCGGCGCACTGAAGCTTTCTTT